This TCR beta chain came from a study of shared clonotypes between healthy human individuals. Germline lookup yields CDR1 SGHTA and CDR2 FQGTGA. CDR3 length: 18 amino acids. V shed 5 bases and J shed 2 bases, with 22 bases lying between them. CD45RO negativity and positive selection for CCR7 defined naive CD8 cells, a population that excluded terminally differentiated effector memory CD45RA+ cells. Replicate PCRs for sorted subsets used approximately 190 ng DNA; this equaled around 29,000 T cell genomes. The protocol was immunoSEQ multiplex PCR, while the TCRdb copy is restricted to in-frame clones and leaves out a portion. The data hold about 2.2 million clones, with roughly 93% observed a single time.

The receptor comes from a man between 18 and 29 years old in good health. Some clones in this sample may be carry-over from other donors' samples. Material: naive CD8+ T cells from PBMCs. The rearrangement links TRBV7-3 to TRBJ2-1; D perhaps matches TRBD2 (6 bases). The CDR3 DNA sequence: TGTGCCAGCAGCCGTGGTGCCGGGACTCCAAAGGCCTACAATGAGCAGTTCTTC. Translated: CASSRGAGTPKAYNEQFF.